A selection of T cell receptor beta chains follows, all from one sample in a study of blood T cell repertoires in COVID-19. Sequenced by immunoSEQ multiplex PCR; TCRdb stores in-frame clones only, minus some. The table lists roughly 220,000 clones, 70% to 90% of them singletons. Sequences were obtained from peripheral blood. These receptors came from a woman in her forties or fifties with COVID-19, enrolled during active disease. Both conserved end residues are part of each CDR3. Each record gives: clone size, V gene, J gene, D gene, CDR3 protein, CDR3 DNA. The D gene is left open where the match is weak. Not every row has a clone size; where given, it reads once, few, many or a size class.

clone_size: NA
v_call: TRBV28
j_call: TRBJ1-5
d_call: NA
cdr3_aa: CASSLRGGRRDQHF
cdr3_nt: TGTGCCAGCAGTTTACGGGGAGGGCGCCGCGACCAGCATTTT

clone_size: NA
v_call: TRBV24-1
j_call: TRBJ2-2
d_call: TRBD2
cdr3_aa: CAAGRGGPSVNTGELFF
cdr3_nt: TGTGCCGCTGGACGCGGGGGGCCTAGTGTGAACACCGGGGAGCTGTTTTTT

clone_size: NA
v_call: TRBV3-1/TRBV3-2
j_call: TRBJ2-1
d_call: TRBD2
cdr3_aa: CASSPLEAGGPDEQFF
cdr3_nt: TGTGCCAGCAGCCCCCTAGAAGCGGGGGGGCCGGATGAGCAGTTCTTC

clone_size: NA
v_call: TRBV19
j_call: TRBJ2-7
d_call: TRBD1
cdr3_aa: CASKQGAREQYF
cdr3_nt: TGTGCCAGCAAGCAGGGGGCGCGTGAGCAGTACTTC

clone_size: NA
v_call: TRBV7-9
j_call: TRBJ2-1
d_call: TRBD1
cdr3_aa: CASSLKDREAGNEQFF
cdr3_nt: TGTGCCAGCAGCTTAAAGGACAGGGAGGCAGGGAATGAGCAGTTCTTC

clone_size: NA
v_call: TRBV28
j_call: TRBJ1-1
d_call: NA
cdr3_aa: CASSFRGGRTEAFF
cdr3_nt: TGTGCCAGCAGTTTTCGAGGAGGCCGTACTGAAGCTTTCTTT

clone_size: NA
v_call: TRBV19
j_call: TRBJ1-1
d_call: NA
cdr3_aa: CASSKGSPNTEAFF
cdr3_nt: TGTGCCAGTAGTAAAGGGAGCCCGAACACTGAAGCTTTCTTT

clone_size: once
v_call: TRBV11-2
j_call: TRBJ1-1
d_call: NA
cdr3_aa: CASGSNGFF
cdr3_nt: TGTGCCAGCGGGAGTAACGGTTTCTTT

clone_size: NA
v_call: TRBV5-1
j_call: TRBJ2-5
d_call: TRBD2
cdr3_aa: CASSPGTSGGFETQYF
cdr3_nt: TGCGCCAGCAGCCCTGGGACTAGCGGGGGATTTGAGACCCAGTACTTC

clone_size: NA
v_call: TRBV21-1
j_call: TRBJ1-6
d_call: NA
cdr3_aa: CASSKEAGIEVNSPLHF
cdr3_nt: TGTGCCAGCAGCAAAGAGGCAGGGATTGAAGTCAATTCACCCCTCCACTTT

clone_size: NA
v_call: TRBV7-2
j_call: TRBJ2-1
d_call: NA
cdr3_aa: CASSTGFNEQFF
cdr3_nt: TGTGCCAGCAGCACAGGGTTCAATGAGCAGTTCTTC

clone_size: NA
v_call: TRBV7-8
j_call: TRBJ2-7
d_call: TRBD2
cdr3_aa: CASSFSGTRYEQYF
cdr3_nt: TGTGCCAGCAGCTTCAGCGGGACCCGCTACGAGCAGTACTTC

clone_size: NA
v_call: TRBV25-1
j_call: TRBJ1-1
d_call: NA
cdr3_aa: CASSENRVDTEAFF
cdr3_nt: TGTGCCAGCAGTGAAAACCGGGTGGACACTGAAGCTTTCTTT

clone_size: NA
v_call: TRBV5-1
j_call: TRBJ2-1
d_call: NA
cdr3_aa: CASSWTAGQNNEQFF
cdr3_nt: TGCGCCAGCAGCTGGACGGCAGGACAAAACAATGAGCAGTTCTTC

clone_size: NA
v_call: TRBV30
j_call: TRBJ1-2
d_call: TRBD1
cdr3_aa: CAWSDRDYGYTF
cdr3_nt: TGTGCCTGGAGCGACAGGGACTATGGCTACACCTTC

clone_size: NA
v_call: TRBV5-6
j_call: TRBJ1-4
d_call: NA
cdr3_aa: CASSFRGFTNEKLFF
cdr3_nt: TGTGCCAGCAGCTTCAGGGGATTTACTAATGAAAAACTGTTTTTT

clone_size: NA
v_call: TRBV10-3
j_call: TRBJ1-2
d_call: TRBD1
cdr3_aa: CAKDRDRLYLNYGYTF
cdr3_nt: TGTGCTAAGGACCGGGACAGGCTTTACCTTAACTATGGCTACACCTTC

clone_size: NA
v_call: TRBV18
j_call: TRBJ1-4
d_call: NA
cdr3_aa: CASSPLGQFNEKLFF
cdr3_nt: TGTGCCAGCTCACCACTCGGACAGTTTAATGAAAAACTGTTTTTT